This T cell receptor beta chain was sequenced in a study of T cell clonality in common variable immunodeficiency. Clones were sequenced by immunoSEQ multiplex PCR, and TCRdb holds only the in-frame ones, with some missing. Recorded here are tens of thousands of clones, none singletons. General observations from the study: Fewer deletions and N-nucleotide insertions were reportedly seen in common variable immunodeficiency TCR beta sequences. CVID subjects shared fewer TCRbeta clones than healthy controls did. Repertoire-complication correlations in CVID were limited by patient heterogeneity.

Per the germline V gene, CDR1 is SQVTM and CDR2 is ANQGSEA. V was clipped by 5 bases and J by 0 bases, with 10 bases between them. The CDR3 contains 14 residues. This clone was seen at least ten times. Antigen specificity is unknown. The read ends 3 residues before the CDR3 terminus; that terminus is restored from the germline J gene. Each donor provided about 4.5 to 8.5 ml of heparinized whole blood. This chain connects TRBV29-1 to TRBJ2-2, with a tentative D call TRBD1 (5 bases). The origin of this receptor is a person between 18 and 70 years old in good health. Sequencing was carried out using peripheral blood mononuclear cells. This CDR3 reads CSVLQTANTGELFF. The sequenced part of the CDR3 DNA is TGCAGCGTTCTACAGACAGCGAACACCGGGGAG.